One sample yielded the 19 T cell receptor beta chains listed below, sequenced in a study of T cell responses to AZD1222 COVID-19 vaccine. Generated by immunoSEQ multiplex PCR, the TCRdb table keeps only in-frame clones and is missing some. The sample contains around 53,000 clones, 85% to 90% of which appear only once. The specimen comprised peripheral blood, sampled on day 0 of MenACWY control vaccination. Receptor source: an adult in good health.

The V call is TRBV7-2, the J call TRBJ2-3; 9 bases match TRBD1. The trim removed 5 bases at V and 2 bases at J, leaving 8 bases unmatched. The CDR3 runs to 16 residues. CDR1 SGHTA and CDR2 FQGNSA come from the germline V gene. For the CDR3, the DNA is TGTGCCAGCAGCCCCGGGACAGGGATTTTCACAGATACGCAGTATTTT. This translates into CASSPGTGIFTDTQYF.

CDR3 region: CASSQLGAETQYF. For the CDR3, the DNA is TGTGCCAGTAGTCAGTTGGGAGCGGAGACCCAGTACTTC. V gene TRBV19 combines with J gene TRBJ2-5; D is perhaps TRBD2 (5 bases). The CDR3 has 13 residues. V lost 5 bases, J lost 5 bases, and 12 bases lay in between. In germline, CDR1 is LNHDA, CDR2 SQIVND (reference sequence).

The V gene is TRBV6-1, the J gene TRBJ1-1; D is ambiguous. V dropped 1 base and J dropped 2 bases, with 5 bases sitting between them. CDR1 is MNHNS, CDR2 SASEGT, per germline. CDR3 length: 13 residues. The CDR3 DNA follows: TGTGCCAGCAGTGAAGGCCTTAACACTGAAGCTTTCTTT. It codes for CASSEGLNTEAFF.

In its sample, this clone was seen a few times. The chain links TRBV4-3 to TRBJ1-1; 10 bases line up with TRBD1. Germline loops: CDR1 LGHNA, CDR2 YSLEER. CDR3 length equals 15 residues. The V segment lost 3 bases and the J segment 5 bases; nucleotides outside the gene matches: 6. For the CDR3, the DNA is TGCGCCAGCAGCCAGGACAGGGGGTTGGAGACTGAAGCTTTCTTT. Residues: CASSQDRGLETEAFF.

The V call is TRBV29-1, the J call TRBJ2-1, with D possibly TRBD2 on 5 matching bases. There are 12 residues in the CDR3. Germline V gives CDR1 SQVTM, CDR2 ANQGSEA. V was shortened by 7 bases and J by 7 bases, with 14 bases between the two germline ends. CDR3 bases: TGCAGCGCCTGGGCTCCGGGAAATGAGCAGTTCTTC. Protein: CSAWAPGNEQFF.

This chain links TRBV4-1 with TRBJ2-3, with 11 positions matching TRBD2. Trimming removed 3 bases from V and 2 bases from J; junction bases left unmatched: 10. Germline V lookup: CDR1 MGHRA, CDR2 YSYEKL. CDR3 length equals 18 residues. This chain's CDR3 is CASSHAPGTSGDTDTQYF. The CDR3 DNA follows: TGCGCCAGCAGCCACGCTCCCGGGACTAGCGGTGACACAGATACGCAGTATTTT.

The CDR3 nucleotides read TGTGCCAGCAGCACCCGGGACAGGGGACAGTTCTTC. This translates into CASSTRDRGQFF. The chain recombines TRBV7-8 with TRBJ2-1, with 10 bases aligning to TRBD1. This CDR3 comprises 12 residues. The ends lost 5 bases at V and 13 bases at J; junction bases unmatched: 5. From germline, CDR1 is SGHVS and CDR2 FQNEAQ.

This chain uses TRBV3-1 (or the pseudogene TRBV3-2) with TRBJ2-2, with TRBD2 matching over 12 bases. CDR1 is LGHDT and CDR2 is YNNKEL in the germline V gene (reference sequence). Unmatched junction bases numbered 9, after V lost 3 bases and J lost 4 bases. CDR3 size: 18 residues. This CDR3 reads CASSQTGQGLAGTGELFF. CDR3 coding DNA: TGTGCCAGCAGCCAGACAGGGCAGGGACTAGCGGGCACCGGGGAGCTGTTTTTT.

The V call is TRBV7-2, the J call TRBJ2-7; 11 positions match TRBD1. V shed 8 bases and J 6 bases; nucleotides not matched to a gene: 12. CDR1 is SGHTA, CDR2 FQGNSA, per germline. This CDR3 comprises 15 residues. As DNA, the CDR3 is TGTGCCAGCGTCTGGGACAGGACAGGGGGCGTCGAGCAGTACTTC. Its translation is CASVWDRTGGVEQYF.

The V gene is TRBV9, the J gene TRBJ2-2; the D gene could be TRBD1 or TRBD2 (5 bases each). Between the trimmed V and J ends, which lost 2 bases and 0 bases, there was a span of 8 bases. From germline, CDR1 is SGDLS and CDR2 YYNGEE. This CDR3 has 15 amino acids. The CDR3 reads CASSVGTANTGELFF. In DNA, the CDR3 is TGTGCCAGCAGCGTCGGGACGGCGAACACCGGGGAGCTGTTTTTT.

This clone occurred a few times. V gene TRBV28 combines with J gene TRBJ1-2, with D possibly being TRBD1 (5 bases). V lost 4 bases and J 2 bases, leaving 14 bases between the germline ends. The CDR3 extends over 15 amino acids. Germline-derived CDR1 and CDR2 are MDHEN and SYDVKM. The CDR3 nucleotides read TGTGCCAGCAGTTCAACAGACAGACTGAACTATGGCTACACCTTC. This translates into CASSSTDRLNYGYTF.

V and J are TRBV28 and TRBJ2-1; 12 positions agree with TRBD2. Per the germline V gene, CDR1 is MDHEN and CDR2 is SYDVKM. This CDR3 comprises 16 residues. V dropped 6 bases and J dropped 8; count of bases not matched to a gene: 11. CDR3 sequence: CASSQHGLAGRDEQFF. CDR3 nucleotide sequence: TGTGCCAGCAGCCAACACGGACTAGCGGGACGTGATGAGCAGTTCTTC.

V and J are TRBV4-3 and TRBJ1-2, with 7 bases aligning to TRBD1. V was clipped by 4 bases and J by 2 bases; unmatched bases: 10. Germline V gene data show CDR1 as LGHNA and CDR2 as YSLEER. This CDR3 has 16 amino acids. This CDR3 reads CASSRSYRGWNYGYTF. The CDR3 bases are TGCGCCAGCAGCCGCTCGTACAGGGGCTGGAACTATGGCTACACCTTC.

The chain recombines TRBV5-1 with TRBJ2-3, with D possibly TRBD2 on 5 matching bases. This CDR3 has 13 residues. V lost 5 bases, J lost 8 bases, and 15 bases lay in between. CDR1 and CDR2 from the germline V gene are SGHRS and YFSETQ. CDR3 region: CASRDGVTSTQYF. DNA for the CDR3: TGCGCCAGCAGGGACGGGGTGACGAGTACGCAGTATTTT.

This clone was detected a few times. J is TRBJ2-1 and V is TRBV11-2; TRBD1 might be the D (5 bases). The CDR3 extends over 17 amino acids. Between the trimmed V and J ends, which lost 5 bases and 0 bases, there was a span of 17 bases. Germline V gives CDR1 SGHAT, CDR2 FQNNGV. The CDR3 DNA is TGTGCCAGCAGCGCCCGACAGTACCCTAGCTCCTACAATGAGCAGTTCTTC. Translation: CASSARQYPSSYNEQFF.

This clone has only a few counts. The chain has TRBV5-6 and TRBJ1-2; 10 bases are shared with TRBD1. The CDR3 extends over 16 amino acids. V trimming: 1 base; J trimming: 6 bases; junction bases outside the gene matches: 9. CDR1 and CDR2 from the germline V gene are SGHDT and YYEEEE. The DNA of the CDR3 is TGTGCCAGCAGCTTGAATAACCGGGACAGGGGAGATGGCTACACCTTC. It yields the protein CASSLNNRDRGDGYTF.

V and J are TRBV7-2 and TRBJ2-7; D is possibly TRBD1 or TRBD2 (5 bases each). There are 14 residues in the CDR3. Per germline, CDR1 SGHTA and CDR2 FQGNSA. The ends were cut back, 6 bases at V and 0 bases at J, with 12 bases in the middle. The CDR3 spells CASRQGTDSYEQYF. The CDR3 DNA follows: TGTGCCAGCAGGCAAGGGACCGACTCCTACGAGCAGTACTTC.

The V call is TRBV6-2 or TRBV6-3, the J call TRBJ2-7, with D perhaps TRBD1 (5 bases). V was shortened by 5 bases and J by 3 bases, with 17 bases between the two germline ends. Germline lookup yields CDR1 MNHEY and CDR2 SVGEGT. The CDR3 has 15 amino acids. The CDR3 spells CASSRSASGIYEQYF. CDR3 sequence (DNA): TGTGCCAGCAGTCGATCGGCATCAGGGATCTACGAGCAGTACTTC.

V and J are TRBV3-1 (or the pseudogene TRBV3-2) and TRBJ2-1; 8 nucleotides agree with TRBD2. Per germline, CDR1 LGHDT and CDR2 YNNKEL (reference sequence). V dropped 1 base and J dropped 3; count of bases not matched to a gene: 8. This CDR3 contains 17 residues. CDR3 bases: TGTGCCAGCAGCCAAGTGGCGGGGGGCCTCGACTACAATGAGCAGTTCTTC. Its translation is CASSQVAGGLDYNEQFF.